This T cell receptor beta chain emerged from a study of control samples from healthy donors and cancer patients. The repertoire was sequenced with immunoSEQ multiplex PCR; TCRdb's copy has only in-frame clones and lacks some. The repertoire table contains roughly 190,000 clones. V dropped 5 bases and J dropped 0; count of bases not matched to a gene: 10. Per the germline V gene, CDR1 is SGHTA and CDR2 is FQGNSA. The CDR3 covers 17 residues. The clonotype was recovered from a woman aged 25 to 39 in good health. Sequencing was carried out using blood. The genes are TRBV7-2 and TRBJ2-4; 7 nucleotides align to TRBD1. DNA of the CDR3: TGTGCCAGCAGCCAAGAAGGGGGCGTACTAGCCAAAAACATTCAGTACTTC. As protein: CASSQEGGVLAKNIQYF.